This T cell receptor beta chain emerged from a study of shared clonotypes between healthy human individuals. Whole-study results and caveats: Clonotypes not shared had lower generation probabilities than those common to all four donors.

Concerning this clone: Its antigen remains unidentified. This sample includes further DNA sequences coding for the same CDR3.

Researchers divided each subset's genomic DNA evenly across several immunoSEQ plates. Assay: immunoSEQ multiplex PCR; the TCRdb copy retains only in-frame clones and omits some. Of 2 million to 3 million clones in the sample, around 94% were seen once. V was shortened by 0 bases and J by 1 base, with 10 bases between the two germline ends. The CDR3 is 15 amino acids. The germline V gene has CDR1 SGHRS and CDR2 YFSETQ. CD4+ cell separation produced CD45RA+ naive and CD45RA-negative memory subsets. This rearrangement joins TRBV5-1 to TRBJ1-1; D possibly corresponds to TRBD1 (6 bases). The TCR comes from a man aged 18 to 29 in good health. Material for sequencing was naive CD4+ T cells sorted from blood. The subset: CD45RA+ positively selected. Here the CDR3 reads CASSLAGEANTEAFF. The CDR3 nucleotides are TGCGCCAGCAGCTTGGCAGGGGAAGCGAACACTGAAGCTTTCTTT.